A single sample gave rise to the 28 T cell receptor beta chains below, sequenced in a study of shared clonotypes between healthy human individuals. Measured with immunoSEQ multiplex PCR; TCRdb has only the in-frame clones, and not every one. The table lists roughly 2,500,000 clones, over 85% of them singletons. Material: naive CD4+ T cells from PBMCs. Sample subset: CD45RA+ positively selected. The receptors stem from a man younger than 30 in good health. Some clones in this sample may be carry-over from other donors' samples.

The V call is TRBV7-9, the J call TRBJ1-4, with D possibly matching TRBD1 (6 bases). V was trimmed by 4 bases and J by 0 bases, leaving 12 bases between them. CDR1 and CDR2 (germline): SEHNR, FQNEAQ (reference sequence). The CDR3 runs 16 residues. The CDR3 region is CASSSGQWATNEKLFF. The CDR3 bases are TGTGCCAGCAGCTCGGGACAATGGGCAACTAATGAAAAACTGTTTTTT. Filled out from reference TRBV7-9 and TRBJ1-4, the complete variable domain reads DTGVSQNPRHKITKRGQNVTFRCDPISEHNRLYWYRQTLGQGPEFLTYFQNEAQLEKSRLLSDRFSAERPKGSFSTLEIQRTEQGDSAMYLCASSSGQWATNEKLFFGSGTQLSVL.

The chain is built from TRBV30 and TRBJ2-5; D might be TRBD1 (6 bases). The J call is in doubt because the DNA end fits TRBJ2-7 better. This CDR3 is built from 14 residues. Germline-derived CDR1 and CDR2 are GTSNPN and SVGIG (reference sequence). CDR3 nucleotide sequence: TGTGCCTGGAGCTCAGGGGTCTTCTCCTACGAGCAGTACTTC. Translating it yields CAWSSGVFSYEQYF.

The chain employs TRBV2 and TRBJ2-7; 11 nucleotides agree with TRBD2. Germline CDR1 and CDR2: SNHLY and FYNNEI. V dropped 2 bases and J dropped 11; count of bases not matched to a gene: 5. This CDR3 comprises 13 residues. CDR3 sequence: CASSELAGGYEYF. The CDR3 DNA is TGTGCCAGCAGTGAACTAGCGGGAGGTTATGAGTACTTC.

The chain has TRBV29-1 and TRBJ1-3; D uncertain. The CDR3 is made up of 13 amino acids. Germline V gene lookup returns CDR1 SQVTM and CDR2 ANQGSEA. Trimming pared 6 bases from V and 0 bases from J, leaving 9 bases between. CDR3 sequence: CSVALLSGNTIYF. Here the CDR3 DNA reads TGCAGCGTCGCTCTCCTCTCTGGAAACACCATATATTTT.

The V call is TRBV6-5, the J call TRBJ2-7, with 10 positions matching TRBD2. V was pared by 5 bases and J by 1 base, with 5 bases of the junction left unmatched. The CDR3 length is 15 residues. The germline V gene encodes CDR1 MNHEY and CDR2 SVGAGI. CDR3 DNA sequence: TGTGCCAGCAGTCCGGGACTAGCGAGTTCCTACGAGCAGTACTTC. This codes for CASSPGLASSYEQYF.

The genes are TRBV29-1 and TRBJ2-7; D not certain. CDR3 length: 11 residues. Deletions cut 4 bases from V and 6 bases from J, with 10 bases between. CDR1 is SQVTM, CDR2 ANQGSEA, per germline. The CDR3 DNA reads TGCAGCGTTGTTGGGCAGCGCGAGCAGTACTTC. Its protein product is CSVVGQREQYF.

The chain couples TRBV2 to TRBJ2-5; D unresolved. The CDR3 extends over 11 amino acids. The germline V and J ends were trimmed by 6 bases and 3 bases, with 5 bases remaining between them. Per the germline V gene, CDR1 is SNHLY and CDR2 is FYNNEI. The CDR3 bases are TGTGCCAGCAGGACGAAAGAGACCCAGTACTTC. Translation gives CASRTKETQYF.

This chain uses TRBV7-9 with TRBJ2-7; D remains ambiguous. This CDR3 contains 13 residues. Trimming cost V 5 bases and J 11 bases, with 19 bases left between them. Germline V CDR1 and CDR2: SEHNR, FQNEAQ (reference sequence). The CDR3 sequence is CASSPRDVIREYF. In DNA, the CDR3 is TGTGCCAGCAGCCCCCGCGATGTCATTAGGGAGTACTTC.

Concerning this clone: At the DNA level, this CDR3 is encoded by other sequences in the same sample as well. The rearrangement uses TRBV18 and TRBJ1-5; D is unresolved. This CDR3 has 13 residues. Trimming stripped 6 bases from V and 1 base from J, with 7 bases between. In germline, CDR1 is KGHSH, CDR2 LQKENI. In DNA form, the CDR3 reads TGTGCCAGCTCTCAGGACAGCAATCAGCCCCAGCATTTT. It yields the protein CASSQDSNQPQHF.

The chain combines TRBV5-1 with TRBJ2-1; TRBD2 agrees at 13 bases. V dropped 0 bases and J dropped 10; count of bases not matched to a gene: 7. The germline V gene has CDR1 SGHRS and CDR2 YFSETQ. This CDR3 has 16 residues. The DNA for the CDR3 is TGCGCCAGCAGCTTGGCGACTAGCGGGAGGAGAGGGGAGCAGTTCTTC. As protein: CASSLATSGRRGEQFF.

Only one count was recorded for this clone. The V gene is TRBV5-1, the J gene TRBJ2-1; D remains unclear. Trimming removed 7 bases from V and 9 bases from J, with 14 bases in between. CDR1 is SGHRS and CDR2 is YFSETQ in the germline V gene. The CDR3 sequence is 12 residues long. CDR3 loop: CASAPTEGEQFF. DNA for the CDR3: TGCGCCAGCGCCCCCACCGAAGGTGAGCAGTTCTTC. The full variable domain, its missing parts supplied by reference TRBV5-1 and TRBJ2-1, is KAGVTQTPRYLIKTRGQQVTLSCSPISGHRSVSWYQQTPGQGLQFLFEYFSETQRNKGNFPGRFSGRQFSNSRSEMNVSTLELGDSALYLCASAPTEGEQFFGPGTRLTVL.

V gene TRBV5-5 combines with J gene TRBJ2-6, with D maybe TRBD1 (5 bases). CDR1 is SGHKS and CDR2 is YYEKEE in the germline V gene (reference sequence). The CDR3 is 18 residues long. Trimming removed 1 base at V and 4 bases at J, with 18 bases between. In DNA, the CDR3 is TGTGCCAGCAGCTTGTCATCGGGCAGGGCGGCCGGGGCCAACGTCCTGACTTTC. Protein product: CASSLSSGRAAGANVLTF.

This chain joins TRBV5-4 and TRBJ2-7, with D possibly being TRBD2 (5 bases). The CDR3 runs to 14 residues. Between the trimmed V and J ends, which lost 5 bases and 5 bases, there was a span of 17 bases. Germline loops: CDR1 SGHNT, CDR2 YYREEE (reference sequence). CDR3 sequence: CASRPRGRADEQYF. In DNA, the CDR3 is TGTGCCAGCAGACCACGGGGAAGAGCGGACGAGCAGTACTTC.

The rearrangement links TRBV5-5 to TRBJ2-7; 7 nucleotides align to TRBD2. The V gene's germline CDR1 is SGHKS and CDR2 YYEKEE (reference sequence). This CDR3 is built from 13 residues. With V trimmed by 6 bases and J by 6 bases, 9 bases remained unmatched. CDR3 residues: CASTFSRESEQYF. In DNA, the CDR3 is TGTGCCAGCACTTTCTCGCGGGAGTCCGAGCAGTACTTC. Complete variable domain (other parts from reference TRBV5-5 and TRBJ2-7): DAGVTQSPTHLIKTRGQQVTLRCSPISGHKSVSWYQQVLGQGPQFIFQYYEKEERGRGNFPDRFSARQFPNYSSELNVNALLLGDSALYLCASTFSRESEQYFGPGTRLTVT.

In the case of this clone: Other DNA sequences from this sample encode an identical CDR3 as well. CDR3 amino acids: CASSQDSGRTNYGYTF. The DNA for the CDR3 is TGCGCCAGCAGCCAAGATTCGGGACGGACGAACTATGGCTACACCTTC. The chain has TRBV4-1 and TRBJ1-2; possible D gene TRBD1, 5 bases. CDR1 and CDR2 (germline): MGHRA, YSYEKL. The ends were cut back, 0 bases at V and 2 bases at J, with 13 bases in the middle. The CDR3 is 16 amino acids.

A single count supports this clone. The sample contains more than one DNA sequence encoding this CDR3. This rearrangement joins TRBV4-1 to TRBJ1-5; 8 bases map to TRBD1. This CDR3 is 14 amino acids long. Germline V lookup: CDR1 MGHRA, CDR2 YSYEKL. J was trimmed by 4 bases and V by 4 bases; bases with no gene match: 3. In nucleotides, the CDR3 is TGCGCCAGCAGCCGCCAGGGGGCAAATCAGCCCCAGCATTTT. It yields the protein CASSRQGANQPQHF.

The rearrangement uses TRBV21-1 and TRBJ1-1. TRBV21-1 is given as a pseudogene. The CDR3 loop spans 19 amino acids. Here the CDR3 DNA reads TGTGCCAGCAGCAAAGTCGCTATGCCGGACCCCCTTAGAGGTGCTGGAGCTTTCTTT. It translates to CASSKVAMPDPLRGAGAFF.

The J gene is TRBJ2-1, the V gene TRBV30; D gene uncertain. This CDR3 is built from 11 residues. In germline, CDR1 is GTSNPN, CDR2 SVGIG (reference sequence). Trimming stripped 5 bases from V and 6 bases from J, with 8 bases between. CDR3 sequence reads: CAWGITNEQFF. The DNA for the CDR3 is TGTGCCTGGGGAATAACCAATGAGCAGTTCTTC.

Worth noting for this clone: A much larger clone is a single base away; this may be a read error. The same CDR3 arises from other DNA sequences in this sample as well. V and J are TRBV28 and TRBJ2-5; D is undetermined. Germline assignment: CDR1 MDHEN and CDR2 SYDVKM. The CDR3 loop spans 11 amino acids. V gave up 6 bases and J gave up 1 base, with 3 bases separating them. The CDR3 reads CASSTQETQYF. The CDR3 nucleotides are TGTGCCAGCAGCACCCAAGAGACCCAGTACTTC.

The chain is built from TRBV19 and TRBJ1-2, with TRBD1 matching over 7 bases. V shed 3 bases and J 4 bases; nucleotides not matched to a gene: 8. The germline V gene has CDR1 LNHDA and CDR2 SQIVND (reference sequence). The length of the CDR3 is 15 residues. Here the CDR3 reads CASSMVGTARYGYTF. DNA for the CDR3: TGTGCCAGTAGTATGGTGGGGACAGCTCGCTATGGCTACACCTTC.

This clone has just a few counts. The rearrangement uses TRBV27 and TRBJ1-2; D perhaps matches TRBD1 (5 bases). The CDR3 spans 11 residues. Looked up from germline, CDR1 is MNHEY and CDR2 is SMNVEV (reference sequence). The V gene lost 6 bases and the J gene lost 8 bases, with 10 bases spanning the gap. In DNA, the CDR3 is TGTGCCAGCAGCCAGGGAGGCGGCTACACCTTC. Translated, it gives CASSQGGGYTF.

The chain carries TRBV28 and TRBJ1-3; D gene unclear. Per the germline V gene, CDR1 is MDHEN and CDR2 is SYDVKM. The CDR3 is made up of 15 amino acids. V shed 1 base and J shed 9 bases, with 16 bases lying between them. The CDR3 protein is CASSLSGTARVTIYF. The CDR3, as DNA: TGTGCCAGCAGTTTATCTGGTACCGCCCGGGTCACCATATATTTT.

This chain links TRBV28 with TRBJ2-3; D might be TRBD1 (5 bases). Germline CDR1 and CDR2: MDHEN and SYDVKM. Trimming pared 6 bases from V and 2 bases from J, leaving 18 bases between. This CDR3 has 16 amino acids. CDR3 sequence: CASSLHRQGPTDTQYF. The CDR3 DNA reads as TGTGCCAGCAGCCTACATCGGCAGGGCCCCACAGATACGCAGTATTTT.

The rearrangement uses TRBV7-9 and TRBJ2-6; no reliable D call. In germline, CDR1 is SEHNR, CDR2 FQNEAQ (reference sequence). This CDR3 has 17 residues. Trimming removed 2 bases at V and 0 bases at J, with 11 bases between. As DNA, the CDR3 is TGTGCCAGCAGCTTAACGATCTGGGACTCTGGGGCCAACGTCCTGACTTTC. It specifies CASSLTIWDSGANVLTF. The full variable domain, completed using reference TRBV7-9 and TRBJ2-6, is DTGVSQNPRHKITKRGQNVTFRCDPISEHNRLYWYRQTLGQGPEFLTYFQNEAQLEKSRLLSDRFSAERPKGSFSTLEIQRTEQGDSAMYLCASSLTIWDSGANVLTFGAGSRLTVL.

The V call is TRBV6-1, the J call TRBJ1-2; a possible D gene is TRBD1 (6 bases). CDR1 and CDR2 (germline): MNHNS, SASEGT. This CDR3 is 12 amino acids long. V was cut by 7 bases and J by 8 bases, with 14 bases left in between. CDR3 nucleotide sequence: TGTGCCAGCATGAGGGGGAGGTACGGCTACACCTTC. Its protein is CASMRGRYGYTF.

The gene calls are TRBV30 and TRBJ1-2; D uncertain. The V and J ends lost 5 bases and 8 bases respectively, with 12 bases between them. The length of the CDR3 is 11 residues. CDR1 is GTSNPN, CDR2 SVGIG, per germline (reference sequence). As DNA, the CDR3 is TGTGCCTGGCGAAGACCATCCGGCTACACCTTC. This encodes CAWRRPSGYTF.

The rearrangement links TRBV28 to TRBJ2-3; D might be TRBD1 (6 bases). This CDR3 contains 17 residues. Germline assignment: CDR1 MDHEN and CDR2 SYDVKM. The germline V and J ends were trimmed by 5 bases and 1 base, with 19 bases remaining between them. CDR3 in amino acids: CASSLPGGSGRTDTQYF. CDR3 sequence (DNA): TGTGCCAGCAGTCTCCCTGGGGGCAGTGGACGCACAGATACGCAGTATTTT.

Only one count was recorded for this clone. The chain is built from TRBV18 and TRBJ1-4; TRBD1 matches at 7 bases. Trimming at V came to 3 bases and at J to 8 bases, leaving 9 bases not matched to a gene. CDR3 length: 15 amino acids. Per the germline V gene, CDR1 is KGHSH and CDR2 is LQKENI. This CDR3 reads CASSPRTGAQEKLFF. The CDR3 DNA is TGTGCCAGCTCACCGAGAACAGGGGCACAAGAAAAACTGTTTTTT.